The following is a T cell receptor (beta chain) sequence with its context. The data derive from a study of PD-1 blockade in classical Hodgkin lymphoma. Germline lookup yields CDR1 MNHNS and CDR2 SASEGT. Trimming took 11 bases from V and 5 from J; bases not matched to a gene: 12. The CDR3 has 14 amino acids. Data came from immunoSEQ multiplex PCR; TCRdb stores just in-frame clones and leaves some out. Of about 22,000 clones listed, approximately 67% are singletons. The time point here: cycle 4 day 1 (C4D1), after more than five weeks of nivolumab. Every single patient, without exception, relapsed after autologous stem cell transplantation, and brentuximab vedotin exposure varied. Researchers used magnetic negative selection to pull out pure CD4+ T cells from thawed PBMCs.

This TCR was sampled from a human donor with classical Hodgkin lymphoma. The chain recombines TRBV6-1 with TRBJ2-5; 9 bases fit TRBD1. This specimen consisted of CD4+ T cells from blood, obtained before the fourth cycle of nivolumab. The DNA for the CDR3 is TGTGCCGGAACAAAACAGGGGGCGTTGGAGACCCAGTACTTC. This encodes CAGTKQGALETQYF.